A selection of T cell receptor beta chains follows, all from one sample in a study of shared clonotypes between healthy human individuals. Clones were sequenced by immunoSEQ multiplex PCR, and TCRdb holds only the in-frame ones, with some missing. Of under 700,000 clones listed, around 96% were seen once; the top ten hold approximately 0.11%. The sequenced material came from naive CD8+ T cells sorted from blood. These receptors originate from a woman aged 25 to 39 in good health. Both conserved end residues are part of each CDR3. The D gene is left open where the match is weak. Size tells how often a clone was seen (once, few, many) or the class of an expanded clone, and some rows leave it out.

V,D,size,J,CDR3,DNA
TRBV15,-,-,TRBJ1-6,CATSGGTSWSPLHF,TGTGCCACCAGCGGCGGGACCTCGTGGTCACCCCTCCACTTT
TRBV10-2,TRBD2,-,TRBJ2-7,CASSGVGGDYEQYF,TGCGCCAGCAGTGGGGTGGGAGGGGACTACGAGCAGTACTTC
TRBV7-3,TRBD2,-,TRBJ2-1,CASSSGTSGRIAYNEQFF,TGTGCCAGCAGCTCCGGGACTAGCGGGAGGATTGCCTACAATGAGCAGTTCTTC
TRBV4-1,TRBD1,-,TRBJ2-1,CASSLTPGQGPNEQFF,TGCGCCAGCAGCCTGACGCCGGGACAGGGGCCCAATGAGCAGTTCTTC
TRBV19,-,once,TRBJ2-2,CASSVPLGRELFF,TGTGCCAGTAGTGTCCCTTTGGGAAGGGAGCTGTTTTTT
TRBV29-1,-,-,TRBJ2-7,CSVGGLLGTYEQYF,TGCAGCGTTGGGGGGCTACTCGGGACCTACGAGCAGTACTTC
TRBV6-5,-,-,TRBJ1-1,CASSYSGGNTEAFF,TGTGCCAGCAGTTACTCAGGCGGGAACACTGAAGCTTTCTTT
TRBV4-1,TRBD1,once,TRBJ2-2,CASSQGDRPNTGELFF,TGCGCCAGCAGCCAAGGGGACAGGCCGAACACCGGGGAGCTGTTTTTT
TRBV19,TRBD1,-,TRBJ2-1,CASDRVIKQFF,TGTGCCAGTGACAGGGTAATAAAGCAGTTCTTC
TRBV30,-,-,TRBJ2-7,CAWNGNPTAEQYF,TGTGCCTGGAATGGGAACCCTACGGCCGAGCAGTACTTC
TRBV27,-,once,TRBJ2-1,CASSSPGLRDGNGGEQFF,TGTGCCAGCAGTTCCCCGGGACTCCGAGACGGGAATGGCGGTGAGCAGTTCTTC
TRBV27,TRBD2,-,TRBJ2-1,CASNSGRAWFF,TGTGCCAGCAATAGCGGGAGGGCCTGGTTCTTC
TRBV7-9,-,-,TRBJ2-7,CASSHQTYEQYF,TGTGCCAGCAGCCACCAGACCTACGAGCAGTACTTC
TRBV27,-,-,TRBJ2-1,CASSLDRTYNEQFF,TGTGCCAGCAGTCTGGACAGAACCTACAATGAGCAGTTCTTC
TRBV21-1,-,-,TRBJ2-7,CASRTSGRTYEQYF,TGTGCCAGCAGAACTAGCGGGAGGACCTACGAGCAGTACTTC
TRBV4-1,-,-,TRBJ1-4,CASSQVRGPNEKLFF,TGCGCCAGCAGCCAAGTTAGGGGACCTAATGAAAAACTGTTTTTT
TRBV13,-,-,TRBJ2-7,CASSLTSYEQYF,TGTGCCAGCAGCTTAACCTCCTACGAGCAGTACTTC
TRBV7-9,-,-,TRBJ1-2,CASSLEGLGAYNYGYTF,TGTGCCAGCAGCTTAGAGGGGTTAGGGGCGTATAACTATGGCTACACCTTC
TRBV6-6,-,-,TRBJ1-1,CASFRDPGTEAFF,TGTGCCAGCTTCAGGGACCCGGGTACTGAAGCTTTCTTT
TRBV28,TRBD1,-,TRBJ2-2,CASSNTGDGTGELFF,TGTGCCAGCAGTAACACAGGGGATGGCACCGGGGAGCTGTTTTTT
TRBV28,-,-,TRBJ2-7,CASSLGTNYEQYF,TGTGCCAGCAGTCTCGGGACCAACTACGAGCAGTACTTC
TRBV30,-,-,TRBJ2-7,CAWSGLDSPYEQYF,TGTGCCTGGAGTGGACTGGACAGTCCCTACGAGCAGTACTTC
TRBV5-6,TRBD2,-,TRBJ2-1,CASSLTSGSYNEQFF,TGTGCCAGCAGCTTGACTAGCGGAAGCTACAATGAGCAGTTCTTC
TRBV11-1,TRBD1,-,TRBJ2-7,CASSFRQGQFYEQYF,TGTGCCAGCAGCTTTAGACAGGGGCAATTCTACGAGCAGTACTTC
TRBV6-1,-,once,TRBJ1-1,CASSGRNTEAFF,TGTGCCAGCAGTGGGAGGAACACTGAAGCTTTCTTT
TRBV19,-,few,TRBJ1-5,CASSIGDGAQHF,TGTGCCAGTAGTATAGGGGATGGGGCCCAGCATTTT
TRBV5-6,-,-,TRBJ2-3,CASSDPFGHSKGDTQYF,TGTGCCAGCTCCGACCCATTTGGACACTCAAAGGGAGATACGCAGTATTTT
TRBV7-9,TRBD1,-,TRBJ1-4,CASSLALLGQGGEKLFF,TGTGCCAGCAGCTTAGCGCTTCTGGGACAGGGGGGTGAAAAACTGTTTTTT
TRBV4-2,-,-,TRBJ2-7,CASSHTWGGEGHEQYF,TGTGCCAGCAGCCACACGTGGGGGGGCGAAGGCCACGAGCAGTACTTC
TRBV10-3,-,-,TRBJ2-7,CAISESGGINEQYF,TGTGCCATCAGTGAGTCGGGCGGGATAAACGAGCAGTACTTC
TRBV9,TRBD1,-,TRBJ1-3,CASSVRTGGNTIYF,TGTGCCAGCAGCGTGAGGACAGGGGGAAACACCATATATTTT
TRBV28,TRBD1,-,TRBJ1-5,CASSSGQAQRYSNQPQHF,TGTGCCAGCAGTTCCGGACAGGCCCAAAGATATAGCAATCAGCCCCAGCATTTT
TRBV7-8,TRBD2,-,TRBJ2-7,CASSFLEGGERPYEQYF,TGTGCCAGCAGCTTTCTTGAGGGAGGGGAGAGGCCCTACGAGCAGTACTTC
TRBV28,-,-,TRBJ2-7,CASSPTSAGGFYEQYF,TGTGCCAGCTCCCCGACTTCAGCAGGAGGTTTTTACGAGCAGTACTTC
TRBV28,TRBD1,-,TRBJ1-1,CASSFGTGAFF,TGTGCCAGCAGTTTCGGGACAGGGGCTTTCTTT
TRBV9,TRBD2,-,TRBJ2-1,CASSPGTTYNEQFF,TGTGCCAGCAGCCCCGGGACTACCTACAATGAGCAGTTCTTC
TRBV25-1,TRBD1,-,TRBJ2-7,CASSDPGQGAYEQYF,TGTGCCAGCAGTGACCCGGGACAGGGGGCCTACGAGCAGTACTTC
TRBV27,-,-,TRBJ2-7,CASRTGNYEQYF,TGTGCCAGCAGGACAGGTAACTACGAGCAGTACTTC
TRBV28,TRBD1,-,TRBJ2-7,CASSLEGTGNYEQYF,TGTGCCAGCAGTCTCGAGGGGACAGGGAACTACGAGCAGTACTTC
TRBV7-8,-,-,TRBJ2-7,CASSLVGTSYEQYF,TGTGCCAGCAGCTTAGTGGGAACTTCATACGAGCAGTACTTC
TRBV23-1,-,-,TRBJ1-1,CASSQLLEETEAFF,TGCGCCAGCAGTCAACTCCTGGAAGAAACTGAAGCTTTCTTT
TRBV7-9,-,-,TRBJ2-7,CASSNRDQPYEQYF,TGTGCCAGCAGCAACCGGGACCAACCCTACGAGCAGTACTTC
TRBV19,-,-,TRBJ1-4,CASWAGNEKLFF,TGTGCCAGTTGGGCAGGTAATGAAAAACTGTTTTTT
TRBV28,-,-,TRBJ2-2,CASSFRVGGELFF,TGTGCCAGCAGTTTCCGCGTCGGCGGGGAGCTGTTTTTT
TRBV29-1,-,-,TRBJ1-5,CSVNGFGDQPQHF,TGCAGCGTTAATGGTTTTGGGGATCAGCCCCAGCATTTT
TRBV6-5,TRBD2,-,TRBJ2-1,CASSYSMGLGNEQFF,TGTGCCAGCAGTTACTCGATGGGACTAGGAAATGAGCAGTTCTTC
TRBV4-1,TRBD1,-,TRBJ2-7,CASSQAWDRGQYEQYF,TGCGCCAGCAGCCAAGCTTGGGACAGGGGGCAGTACGAGCAGTACTTC
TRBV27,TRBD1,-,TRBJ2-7,CASARTGLYEQYF,TGTGCCAGCGCTCGGACAGGGTTATACGAGCAGTACTTC
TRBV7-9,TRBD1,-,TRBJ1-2,CASSLGQGVGGYTF,TGTGCCAGCAGCTTAGGACAGGGGGTGGGCGGCTACACCTTC
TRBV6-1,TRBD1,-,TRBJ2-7,CATTGQGPYEQYF,TGTGCCACCACAGGACAGGGGCCCTACGAGCAGTACTTC
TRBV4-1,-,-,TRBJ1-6,CASSQEGAPGHNSPLHF,TGCGCCAGCAGCCAAGAGGGGGCCCCCGGCCATAATTCACCCCTCCACTTT
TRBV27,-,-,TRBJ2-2,CASSLDYPGELFF,TGTGCCAGCAGCCTAGACTACCCCGGGGAGCTGTTTTTT
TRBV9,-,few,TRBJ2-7,CASSVSGSHEQYF,TGTGCCAGCAGCGTCTCGGGCAGCCACGAGCAGTACTTC
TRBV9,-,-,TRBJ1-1,CASSSWGGDTNTEAFF,TGTGCCAGCAGCTCATGGGGTGGGGACACTAACACTGAAGCTTTCTTT